These 20 T cell receptor beta chains were all obtained from the same sample, sequenced in a study of T-cell reconstitution after alpha-beta-depleted transplantation in children. Unique molecular identifiers were incorporated when the TCRbeta library was constructed. TCRdb redid the calling of the PCR reads with MiXCR, one entry per CDR3 protein. The data contain 220,000 or so distinct CDR3 sequences, approximately 8% of them seen just once; the ten biggest clones take up 6.3%. This specimen consisted of PBMCs, mostly from graft donor cells, obtained 180 days after TCRalphabeta/CD19-depleted stem cell transplant. Every receptor here comes from a male patient aged 5 to 17 who had a stem cell transplant for acute lymphoblastic leukemia, so the T cells may come from the graft donor.

This clonotype has at least ten counts. The chain combines TRBV9 with TRBJ2-7, with 8 nucleotides matching TRBD1. The germline V gene has CDR1 SGDLS and CDR2 YYNGEE. J was trimmed by 5 bases and V by 0 bases; bases with no gene match: 10. The CDR3 is 16 amino acids. In DNA form, the CDR3 reads TGTGCCAGCAGCGTAGACGCCAGGGGGCGCTGGGACGAGCAGTACTTC. It encodes CASSVDARGRWDEQYF. Full variable domain (rest looked up from reference TRBV9 and TRBJ2-7): DSGVTQTPKHLITATGQRVTLRCSPRSGDLSVYWYQQSLDQGLQFLIQYYNGEERAKGNILERFSAQQFPDLHSELNLSSLELGDSALYFCASSVDARGRWDEQYFGPGTRLTVT.

This clonotype was observed at least ten times. V is TRBV10-3 and J is TRBJ2-3, with D hard to call. This CDR3 comprises 13 residues. V was pared by 10 bases and J by 0 bases, with 11 bases between. Germline CDR1 and CDR2: ENHRY and SYGVKD. The CDR3 spells CATASSSTDTQYF. The CDR3 DNA reads as TGTGCCACCGCTAGTTCCAGCACAGATACGCAGTATTTT.

This clonotype was found many times. The chain uses TRBV11-2 and TRBJ1-2; possibly TRBD1 for D (5 bases). V was cut by 5 bases and J by 7 bases, with 14 bases left in between. This CDR3 region has 13 residues. Germline V gives CDR1 SGHAT, CDR2 FQNNGV. Written as DNA, the CDR3 is TGTGCCAGCAGCCGGGACCGAGTACGTGGCTACACCTTC. Amino acid sequence: CASSRDRVRGYTF.

This clonotype was recorded at least ten times. The chain joins TRBV10-3 to TRBJ2-1; D unresolved. The CDR3 extends over 12 amino acids. V lost 7 bases to trimming and J lost 7 bases, with 11 bases between them. Germline loops: CDR1 ENHRY, CDR2 SYGVKD. The CDR3 bases are TGTGCCATCAACTCCGCTGGGAATGAGCAGTTCTTC. Residues: CAINSAGNEQFF.

Many counts were recorded for this clonotype. The J gene is TRBJ1-3, the V gene TRBV9; D is perhaps TRBD1 (6 bases). Germline V gene sequence: CDR1 SGDLS, CDR2 YYNGEE. The CDR3 spans 14 residues. CDR3 region: CASGGLPSGNTIYF. The CDR3 DNA reads TGTGCTTCGGGGGGCCTCCCCTCTGGAAACACCATATATTTT.

This clonotype has a count of ten or more. This rearrangement joins TRBV6-1 to TRBJ2-5, with TRBD2 matching 7 bases. Trimming at V came to 4 bases and at J to 5 bases, leaving 4 bases not matched to a gene. Germline V gene sequence: CDR1 MNHNS, CDR2 SASEGT. The CDR3 consists of 13 residues. CDR3 sequence (DNA): TGTGCCAGCAGTGGACTAGCAGTGGAGACCCAGTACTTC. As protein: CASSGLAVETQYF.

The chain has TRBV27 and TRBJ2-7, with 8 bases matching TRBD1. This CDR3 has 15 residues. Unmatched junction bases numbered 5, after V lost 1 base and J lost 3 bases. CDR1 MNHEY and CDR2 SMNVEV come from the germline V gene (reference sequence). CDR3 in DNA: TGTGCCAGCAGTTTATTGGGGACAGGAGTCTACGAGCAGTACTTC. This gives the protein CASSLLGTGVYEQYF.

This clonotype was recorded at least ten times. The CDR3 spells CSARPGTSGNYNEQFF. CDR3 nucleotides: TGCAGTGCTCGCCCCGGGACTAGCGGGAACTACAATGAGCAGTTCTTC. The chain combines TRBV20-1 with TRBJ2-1; the match to TRBD2 covers 13 bases. With V trimmed by 5 bases and J by 3 bases, 7 bases remained unmatched. Germline V CDR1 and CDR2: DFQATT, SNEGSKA (reference sequence). CDR3 size: 16 residues.

Ten or more counts support this clonotype. The V gene is TRBV10-3, the J gene TRBJ1-6, with TRBD1 matching over 7 bases. Germline values: CDR1 ENHRY, CDR2 SYGVKD. This CDR3 has 14 amino acids. Losses at the gene ends were 10 bases for V and 6 bases for J; bases not matched to a gene: 9. CDR3 DNA: TGTGCCACAACACCGACAGGGACTAATTCACCCCTCCACTTT. Translating gives CATTPTGTNSPLHF.

This clonotype was seen many times. The chain uses TRBV18 and TRBJ2-7; the match to TRBD1 covers 11 bases. The CDR3 covers 22 residues. Germline CDR1 is KGHSH and CDR2 is LQKENI. V lost 6 bases and J lost 4; bases outside the gene matches: 29. The CDR3 loop is CASSPLLPDRGRTGLLTYEQYF. DNA of the CDR3: TGTGCCAGCTCCCCCTTACTCCCGGACAGGGGGCGAACCGGCCTACTTACTTACGAGCAGTACTTC.

V is TRBV9 and J is TRBJ2-7; D possibly corresponds to TRBD2 (7 bases). Germline values: CDR1 SGDLS, CDR2 YYNGEE. The V and J ends lost 7 bases and 0 bases respectively, with 23 bases between them. This CDR3 comprises 17 residues. The CDR3, as DNA: TGTGCCAGCGCGAGGGCGGGGGCCGGGACGGACTCCTACGAGCAGTACTTC. It yields the protein CASARAGAGTDSYEQYF.

This clonotype came up many times. The rearrangement links TRBV10-3 to TRBJ2-5; 13 bases fit TRBD2. With V trimmed by 8 bases and J by 2 bases, 5 bases remained unmatched. Germline V gene sequence: CDR1 ENHRY, CDR2 SYGVKD. This CDR3 is 15 amino acids long. The CDR3 DNA is TGTGCCATCGCCGGGACTAGCGGGGTTCAAGAGACCCAGTACTTC. Its translation: CAIAGTSGVQETQYF.

This chain links TRBV20-1 with TRBJ2-2; tentatively, D is TRBD1 or TRBD2 (5 bases each). Between the trimmed V and J ends, which lost 5 bases and 0 bases, there was a span of 7 bases. The germline gives CDR1 DFQATT, CDR2 SNEGSKA (reference sequence). This CDR3 is 13 amino acids long. The CDR3 region is CSALGANTGELFF. For the CDR3, the DNA is TGCAGTGCTCTGGGGGCGAACACCGGGGAGCTGTTTTTT.

This clonotype was observed many times. The chain is built from TRBV7-9 and TRBJ2-7; no clear D. CDR1 is SEHNR, CDR2 FQNEAQ, per germline (reference sequence). The CDR3 has 15 residues. Deletions cut 4 bases from V and 2 bases from J, with 15 bases between. CDR3 nucleotide sequence: TGTGCCAGCAGCTACCGAGGCGGAAACACCTACGAGCAGTACTTC. Translation: CASSYRGGNTYEQYF.

Regarding this clonotype: One base away lies a much larger clone, so this may be a sequencing read error. J is TRBJ2-7 and V is TRBV6-1, with 8 bases fitting TRBD2. Germline CDR1 reads MNHNS; CDR2 reads SASEGT. V dropped 5 bases and J dropped 2; count of bases not matched to a gene: 11. This CDR3 has 16 amino acids. The CDR3 loop is CASSKLSGRAPYEQYF. Here the CDR3 DNA reads TGTGCCAGCAGTAAATTAAGCGGGAGAGCTCCCTACGAGCAGTACTTC.

This clonotype was seen once. The chain couples TRBV5-4 to TRBJ2-7; TRBD2 might be the D (6 bases). Looked up from germline, CDR1 is SGHNT and CDR2 is YYREEE (reference sequence). CDR3 length: 17 amino acids. Trimming stripped 4 bases from V and 0 bases from J, with 20 bases between. CDR3 protein: CASSPGLSGFFSYEQYF. The DNA for the CDR3 is TGTGCCAGCAGCCCAGGACTATCGGGGTTCTTCTCCTACGAGCAGTACTTC.

This clonotype was counted at least ten times. The chain links TRBV2 to TRBJ1-2, with D maybe TRBD1 (6 bases). V shed 6 bases and J shed 1 base, with 12 bases lying between them. The CDR3 sequence is 14 residues long. CDR1 is SNHLY and CDR2 is FYNNEI in the germline V gene. The CDR3 loop is CASRDLRGNYGYTF. In nucleotides, the CDR3 is TGTGCCAGCAGAGACCTCAGGGGTAACTATGGCTACACCTTC. The variable domain in full, completed from reference TRBV2 and TRBJ1-2, reads EPEVTQTPSHQVTQMGQEVILRCVPISNHLYFYWYRQILGQKVEFLVSFYNNEISEKSEIFDDQFSVERPDGSNFTLKIRSTKLEDSAMYFCASRDLRGNYGYTFGSGTRLTVV.

The J gene is TRBJ1-1, the V gene TRBV19, with D unresolved. Germline-derived CDR1 and CDR2 are LNHDA and SQIVND (reference sequence). The CDR3 is made up of 16 amino acids. V dropped 4 bases and J dropped 0 bases, with 15 bases sitting between them. CDR3 loop: CASSNGRAFMNTEAFF. CDR3 coding DNA: TGTGCCAGTAGTAACGGACGAGCCTTCATGAACACTGAAGCTTTCTTT.

This clonotype appeared many times. The rearrangement joins TRBV7-9 to TRBJ1-2, with 8 positions matching TRBD1. V was pared by 1 base and J by 4 bases, with 2 bases of the junction left unmatched. This CDR3 has 14 residues. Germline CDR1 SEHNR, CDR2 FQNEAQ (reference sequence). The CDR3 region is CASSLGTGLYGYTF. The CDR3 region has the DNA TGTGCCAGCAGCTTAGGGACAGGGCTCTATGGCTACACCTTC.

This clonotype was counted many times. The genes are TRBV24-1 and TRBJ2-3; D is possibly TRBD2 (6 bases). Germline CDR1 is KGHDR and CDR2 is SFDVKD. The CDR3 extends over 13 amino acids. With 3 bases removed from V and 6 bases from J, the gap between germline ends came to 9 bases. The CDR3 here is CATSDGAGDTQYF. The CDR3 DNA reads TGTGCCACCAGTGATGGCGCGGGGGATACGCAGTATTTT.